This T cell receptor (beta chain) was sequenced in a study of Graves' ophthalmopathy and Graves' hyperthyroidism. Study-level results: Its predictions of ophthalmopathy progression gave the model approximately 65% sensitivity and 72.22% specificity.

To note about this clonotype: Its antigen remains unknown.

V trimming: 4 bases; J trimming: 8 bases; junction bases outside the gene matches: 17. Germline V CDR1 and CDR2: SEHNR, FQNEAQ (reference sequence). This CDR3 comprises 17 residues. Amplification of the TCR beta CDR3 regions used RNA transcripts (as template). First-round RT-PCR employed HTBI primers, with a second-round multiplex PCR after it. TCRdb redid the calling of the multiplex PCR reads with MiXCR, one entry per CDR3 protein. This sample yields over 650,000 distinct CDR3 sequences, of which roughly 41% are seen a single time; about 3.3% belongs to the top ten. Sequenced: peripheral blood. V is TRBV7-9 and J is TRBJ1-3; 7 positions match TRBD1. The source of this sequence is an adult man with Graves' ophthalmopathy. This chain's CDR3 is CASSSLPGGGYGYTIYF. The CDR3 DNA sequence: TGTGCCAGCAGCTCCCTCCCGGGAGGGGGCTATGGCTACACCATATATTTT.